The text below deals with one T cell receptor beta chain. This entry is derived from a study of blood T cell repertoires in COVID-19. In the study overall: Sites in the United States, Italy and Spain provided acute and convalescent COVID-19 samples.

The CDR3 runs to 16 residues. The J segment lost 9 bases and the V segment lost 1 base, leaving 6 bases of the junction unmatched. CDR1 and CDR2 (germline): LGHDT, YNNKEL (reference sequence). In the study's own analysis: By means of reference gene primer amplification, nucleated cell counts were estimated. Clones were read by immunoSEQ multiplex PCR, and TCRdb kept only the in-frame ones, dropping some. For V, J and clone size, that table is used; D and trimming come from the DNA. The table lists 300,000 to 350,000 clones, roughly 87% of them singletons. The sample comprised peripheral blood. The rearrangement links TRBV3-1 (or the pseudogene TRBV3-2) to TRBJ2-1; 13 positions match TRBD2. This clonotype originated in a woman aged 60-75 years with COVID-19, enrolled during active disease. CDR3 sequence: CASSQGLAGGQLEQFF. Written as DNA, the CDR3 is TGTGCCAGCAGCCAAGGACTAGCGGGGGGCCAACTTGAGCAGTTCTTC.